The 25 T cell receptor beta chains below were found in one sample sequenced in a study of blood T cell repertoires in COVID-19. Sequencing was performed with immunoSEQ multiplex PCR; in TCRdb, only in-frame clones are kept and a portion is missing. The sample carries 330,000 or so clones, roughly 90% recorded once. What was sequenced was PBMCs or T cells enriched from blood (not recorded which). The receptors here all came from a woman younger than 45 who had recovered from COVID-19.

The chain couples TRBV7-2 to TRBJ1-6; tentatively, D is TRBD1 (5 bases). The germline V gene encodes CDR1 SGHTA and CDR2 FQGNSA. V shed 5 bases and J shed 7 bases, with 18 bases lying between them. The length of the CDR3 is 16 residues. CDR3: CASSPTSGARNSPLHF. CDR3 bases: TGTGCCAGCAGCCCGACGAGCGGGGCTAGAAATTCACCCCTCCACTTT. Complete variable domain (other parts from reference TRBV7-2 and TRBJ1-6): GAGVSQSPSNKVTEKGKDVELRCDPISGHTALYWYRQSLGQGLEFLIYFQGNSAPDKSGLPSDRFSAERTGGSVSTLTIQRTQQEDSAVYLCASSPTSGARNSPLHFGNGTRLTVT.

The rearrangement uses TRBV11-2 and TRBJ2-7; possible D gene TRBD1, 5 bases. Germline V gives CDR1 SGHAT, CDR2 FQNNGV. With 5 bases removed from V and 2 bases from J, the gap between germline ends came to 13 bases. The CDR3 runs 14 residues. The CDR3 sequence is CASSPRVTAYEQYF. In DNA form, the CDR3 reads TGTGCCAGCAGCCCGCGTGTGACAGCCTACGAGCAGTACTTC. The variable domain in full, completed from reference TRBV11-2 and TRBJ2-7, reads EAGVAQSPRYKIIEKRQSVAFWCNPISGHATLYWYQQILGQGPKLLIQFQNNGVVDDSQLPKDRFSAERLKGVDSTLKIQPAKLEDSAVYLCASSPRVTAYEQYFGPGTRLTVT.

V gene TRBV9 combines with J gene TRBJ1-1; D call uncertain. Between the trimmed V and J ends, which lost 4 bases and 0 bases, there was a span of 13 bases. In germline, CDR1 is SGDLS, CDR2 YYNGEE. CDR3 length: 15 residues. The CDR3 reads CASSPSWRMNTEAFF. The DNA for the CDR3 is TGTGCCAGCAGCCCGAGCTGGAGAATGAACACTGAAGCTTTCTTT.

CDR3 loop: CASSTQTNTEAFF. As DNA, the CDR3 is TGTGCCAGCAGTACTCAAACGAACACTGAAGCTTTCTTT. V usage is TRBV12-3 or TRBV12-4 and J usage is TRBJ1-1; no firm D call. Between the trimmed V and J ends, which lost 5 bases and 1 base, there was a span of 8 bases. The CDR3 consists of 13 residues.

This clone appeared a few times. This chain links TRBV5-1 with TRBJ2-3, with TRBD2 matching over 9 bases. With V trimmed by 1 base and J by 9 bases, 9 bases remained unmatched. Per germline, CDR1 SGHRS and CDR2 YFSETQ. The CDR3 spans 15 residues. The CDR3 is CASSLWREGPPTQYF. CDR3 DNA: TGCGCCAGCAGCTTGTGGCGGGAGGGCCCTCCCACGCAGTATTTT. Full variable domain (missing parts from reference TRBV5-1 and TRBJ2-3): KAGVTQTPRYLIKTRGQQVTLSCSPISGHRSVSWYQQTPGQGLQFLFEYFSETQRNKGNFPGRFSGRQFSNSRSEMNVSTLELGDSALYLCASSLWREGPPTQYFGPGTRLTVL.

The V and J genes are TRBV9 and TRBJ2-1, with D unclear. CDR1 is SGDLS and CDR2 is YYNGEE in the germline V gene. The CDR3 runs to 14 residues. V gave up 3 bases and J gave up 2 bases, with 9 bases separating them. The CDR3 here is CASSARFPYNEQFF. The CDR3 DNA reads as TGTGCCAGCAGCGCCAGGTTCCCCTACAATGAGCAGTTCTTC.

This clone was counted between two and nine times. V usage is TRBV11-3 and J usage is TRBJ2-1, with a weak D call TRBD2 (7 bases). V gave up 5 bases and J gave up 7 bases, with 18 bases separating them. The CDR3 has 15 residues. Germline CDR1 and CDR2: SGHNT and YENEEA. The CDR3 sequence is CASSPDAGAQNEQFF. The CDR3 nucleotides are TGTGCCAGCAGCCCCGACGCGGGGGCGCAGAATGAGCAGTTCTTC.

The rearrangement joins TRBV28 to TRBJ1-2; 7 positions agree with TRBD1. The CDR3 is made up of 15 amino acids. The V and J ends lost 2 bases and 3 bases, in that order; junction bases with no gene match: 6. CDR1 and CDR2 (germline): MDHEN, SYDVKM. CDR3 in DNA: TGTGCCAGCAGTTTAATAAGGGACAGCTACTATGGCTACACCTTC. It codes for CASSLIRDSYYGYTF.

V and J are TRBV21-1 and TRBJ2-2; the listed D gene, TRBD2, was not tested against the DNA. TRBV21-1 corresponds to a pseudogene. This CDR3 has 19 residues. The CDR3 sequence is CASSKISFYLSWNTGELFF. CDR3 nucleotide sequence: TGTGCCAGCAGCAAGATCTCGTTCTATCTGTCCTGGAACACCGGGGAGCTGTTTTTT.

V and J are TRBV28 and TRBJ2-7; 9 bases align to TRBD2. The CDR3 consists of 14 residues. J lost 5 bases, V lost 3 bases, and 5 bases had no gene match. Looked up from germline, CDR1 is MDHEN and CDR2 is SYDVKM. This CDR3 is CASSFSGSSDEQYF. CDR3 DNA: TGTGCCAGCAGTTTTAGCGGGAGTAGCGACGAGCAGTACTTC.

The rearrangement links TRBV7-8 to TRBJ1-2; D call uncertain. Germline lookup yields CDR1 SGHVS and CDR2 FQNEAQ. Trimming shortened V by 5 bases and J by 7 bases, and 23 bases separated the two germline ends. The CDR3 has 16 amino acids. CDR3 in amino acids: CASSPHRLPSVSGYTF. The CDR3 bases are TGTGCCAGCAGCCCACATAGACTCCCCAGTGTTTCTGGCTACACCTTC.

V gene TRBV28 combines with J gene TRBJ2-3; maybe TRBD1 (5 bases). Per the germline V gene, CDR1 is MDHEN and CDR2 is SYDVKM. The CDR3 is 14 amino acids. The V end was cut by 3 bases, the J end by 1 base, with 8 bases between. The chain's CDR3 is CASSLTVRTDTQYF. The CDR3 bases are TGTGCCAGCAGTTTGACAGTCCGCACAGATACGCAGTATTTT.

This chain connects TRBV28 to TRBJ1-2, with TRBD1 identical over 8 bases. Per germline, CDR1 MDHEN and CDR2 SYDVKM. V trimming: 5 bases; J trimming: 3 bases; junction bases outside the gene matches: 11. The CDR3 sequence is 16 residues long. The CDR3 protein is CASSQSGQGRDYGYTF. CDR3 sequence (DNA): TGTGCCAGCAGTCAATCCGGACAGGGTCGAGACTATGGCTACACCTTC.

The genes are TRBV7-6 and TRBJ2-1, with D possibly matching TRBD1 (5 bases). Trimming stripped 5 bases from V and 0 bases from J, with 14 bases between. Germline lookup yields CDR1 SGHVS and CDR2 FNYEAQ. This CDR3 has 16 amino acids. CDR3 sequence (DNA): TGTGCCAGCAGCCCCAGGGTCCCCAGCTCCTACAATGAGCAGTTCTTC. It yields the protein CASSPRVPSSYNEQFF.

V gene TRBV4-2 combines with J gene TRBJ2-5, with TRBD2 identical over 7 bases. Germline loops: CDR1 LGHNA, CDR2 YNFKEQ. The junction had 8 bases not matched to a gene; V was cut back by 0 bases and J by 4 bases. The CDR3 length is 16 residues. The DNA of the CDR3 is TGTGCCAGCAGCCAAGATCGGTGGGAGGGCCCAGAGACCCAGTACTTC. Residues: CASSQDRWEGPETQYF.

The V call is TRBV7-6, the J call TRBJ1-1, with D tentatively TRBD1 (5 bases). V lost 5 bases, J lost 0 bases, and 13 bases lay in between. CDR1 is SGHVS, CDR2 FNYEAQ, per germline. The length of the CDR3 is 15 residues. Here the CDR3 reads CASSLFTGLNTEAFF. Written as DNA, the CDR3 is TGTGCCAGCAGCCTGTTTACAGGATTGAACACTGAAGCTTTCTTT.

The rearrangement joins TRBV29-1 to TRBJ1-1, with TRBD1 matching 8 bases. CDR1 is SQVTM, CDR2 ANQGSEA, per germline. V shed 6 bases and J 1 base; nucleotides not matched to a gene: 7. The CDR3 is 14 amino acids. CDR3 DNA sequence: TGCAGCGTCTTGGACAGGGCGACGAACACTGAAGCTTTCTTT. Translating gives CSVLDRATNTEAFF.

The chain carries TRBV7-9 and TRBJ2-1; 9 bases align to TRBD2. CDR3 size: 16 residues. The J segment lost 2 bases and the V segment lost 2 bases, leaving 4 bases of the junction unmatched. The germline V gene encodes CDR1 SEHNR and CDR2 FQNEAQ (reference sequence). The CDR3 sequence: CASSLTGLAAYNEQFF. The CDR3 DNA follows: TGTGCCAGCAGCTTAACGGGACTAGCAGCCTACAATGAGCAGTTCTTC.

The chain links TRBV4-1 to TRBJ2-7, with no clear D. Germline lookup yields CDR1 MGHRA and CDR2 YSYEKL. V lost 2 bases and J 0 bases, leaving 17 bases between the germline ends. The CDR3 sequence is 17 residues long. CDR3 bases: TGCGCCAGCAGCCAAACTTTTGACGGGTTGAGCTCCTACGAGCAGTACTTC. Its protein product is CASSQTFDGLSSYEQYF.

The rearrangement links TRBV9 to TRBJ2-2; 7 bases align to TRBD1. Germline V gene sequence: CDR1 SGDLS, CDR2 YYNGEE. The V gene end was trimmed by 0 bases and the J gene end by 5 bases; junction bases not matched to a gene: 7. The CDR3 is made up of 16 amino acids. CDR3 protein: CASSVVNRGRTGELFF. The CDR3 nucleotides are TGTGCCAGCAGCGTAGTAAACAGGGGAAGGACCGGGGAGCTGTTTTTT.

The gene calls are TRBV12-3 or TRBV12-4 and TRBJ1-1; weak D call: TRBD1 (6 bases). V was pared by 7 bases and J by 8 bases, with 14 bases between. The CDR3 spans 12 residues. CDR3 loop: CASTLTTGEAFF. The DNA for the CDR3 is TGTGCCAGCACCCTTACGACAGGAGAAGCTTTCTTT.

The V gene is TRBV28, the J gene TRBJ2-2; TRBD1 aligns across 9 bases. The germline V gene encodes CDR1 MDHEN and CDR2 SYDVKM. This CDR3 contains 15 residues. The ends lost 6 bases at V and 4 bases at J; junction bases unmatched: 6. CDR3 loop: CASRRQGVGTGELFF. The CDR3 nucleotides are TGTGCCAGCAGACGACAGGGGGTGGGCACCGGGGAGCTGTTTTTT.

The genes are TRBV29-1 and TRBJ2-1; tentative D call: TRBD2 (6 bases). This CDR3 is 12 amino acids long. Trimming removed 3 bases at V and 8 bases at J, with 11 bases between. From germline, CDR1 is SQVTM and CDR2 ANQGSEA. The CDR3 bases are TGCAGCGTTGACCGGGACTCTGATGAGCAGTTCTTC. Its translation is CSVDRDSDEQFF.

The V call is TRBV6-5, the J call TRBJ1-1; no reliable D call. The V and J ends lost 6 bases and 8 bases respectively, with 16 bases between them. Germline CDR1 is MNHEY and CDR2 is SVGAGI. The CDR3 runs to 13 residues. CDR3 coding DNA: TGTGCCAGCAGGCCCGGGGTAGGATCCGAAGCTTTCTTT. It specifies CASRPGVGSEAFF.

The V call is TRBV20-1, the J call TRBJ1-1; tentative D call: TRBD1 (5 bases). Per germline, CDR1 DFQATT and CDR2 SNEGSKA (reference sequence). The CDR3 totals 11 residues. V was shortened by 8 bases and J by 1 base, with 8 bases between the two germline ends. The CDR3 is CSSTGNTEAFF. The CDR3 DNA sequence: TGCAGTTCCACAGGGAACACTGAAGCTTTCTTT.